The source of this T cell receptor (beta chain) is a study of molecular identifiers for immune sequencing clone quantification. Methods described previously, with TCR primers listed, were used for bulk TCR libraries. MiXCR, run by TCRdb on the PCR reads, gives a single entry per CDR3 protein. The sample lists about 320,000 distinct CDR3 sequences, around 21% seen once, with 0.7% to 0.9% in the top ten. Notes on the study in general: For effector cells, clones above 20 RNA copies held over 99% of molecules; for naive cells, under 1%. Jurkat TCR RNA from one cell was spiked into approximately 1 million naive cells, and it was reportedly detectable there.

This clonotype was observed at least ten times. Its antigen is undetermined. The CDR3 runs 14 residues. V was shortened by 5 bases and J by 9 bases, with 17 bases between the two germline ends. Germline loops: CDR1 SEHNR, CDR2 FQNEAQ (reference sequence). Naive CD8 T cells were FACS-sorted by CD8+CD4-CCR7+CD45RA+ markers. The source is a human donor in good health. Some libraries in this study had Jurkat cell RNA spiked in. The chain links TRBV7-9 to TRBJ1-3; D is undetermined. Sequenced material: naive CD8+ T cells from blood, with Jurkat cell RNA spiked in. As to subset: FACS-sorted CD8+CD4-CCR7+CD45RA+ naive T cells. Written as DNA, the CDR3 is TGTGCCAGCAGCCCCAAGCACGACGGCTCCACCATATATTTT. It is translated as CASSPKHDGSTIYF.